Listed below are T cell receptor beta chains from one sample, sequenced in a study of blood T cells in healthy people across ages. One entry per CDR3 protein, called by TCRdb with MiXCR from the 5' RACE reads. The sample contains around 800,000 distinct CDR3 sequences, about 45% of which appear only once. The specimen sequenced was blood. Source of these receptors: a man older than 75 in good health. Each CDR3 is given with its conserved first and last residue. Each record gives: CDR3 length, V gene, D gene, clone size, J gene, CDR3 protein, CDR3 DNA. D genes are given only for firm matches. The size field is filled for only some rows; it gives once, few, many or a size class.

14	TRBV30	NA	few	TRBJ2-5	CAWSVGRSQETQYF	TGTGCCTGGAGTGTTGGCAGGAGCCAAGAGACCCAGTACTTC
14	TRBV5-5	NA	NA	TRBJ2-2	CASSLQESTGELFF	TGTGCCAGCAGCTTACAGGAGTCCACCGGGGAGCTGTTTTTT
15	TRBV9	TRBD2	few	TRBJ2-7	CASSVRRERAYEQYF	TGTGCCAGCAGCGTTAGGCGGGAGCGGGCCTACGAGCAGTACTTC
17	TRBV15	TRBD2	few	TRBJ2-5	CATSRDLDGRAIGEQYF	TGTGCCACCAGCAGAGATCTAGACGGGAGGGCCATTGGTGAGCAGTACTTC
15	TRBV11-2	NA	NA	TRBJ2-1	CASSPDGGAGYEQFF	TGTGCCAGCAGCCCCGACGGGGGCGCTGGATATGAGCAGTTCTTC
15	TRBV2	NA	NA	TRBJ1-5	CASSPGVSTGQPQHF	TGTGCCAGCAGTCCAGGGGTCTCGACGGGTCAGCCCCAGCATTTT
15	TRBV20-1	TRBD2	NA	TRBJ2-1	CSARDGTSGFNEQFF	TGCAGTGCTAGAGATGGGACTAGCGGGTTCAATGAGCAGTTCTTC
14	TRBV5-4	NA	NA	TRBJ2-5	CASSHGLRQETQYF	TGTGCCAGCAGCCATGGGCTCCGCCAAGAGACCCAGTACTTC
14	TRBV3-1	NA	many	TRBJ2-7	CASSQGGRHYEQYF	TGTGCCAGCAGCCAAGGGGGCAGGCACTACGAGCAGTACTTC
15	TRBV10-3	NA	NA	TRBJ2-2	CAISESFEEAGELFF	TGTGCCATCAGTGAGTCCTTCGAAGAAGCCGGGGAGCTGTTTTTT
16	TRBV4-2	TRBD2	NA	TRBJ2-5	CASSQAGTSGEETQYF	TGTGCCAGCAGCCAAGCGGGGACTAGCGGAGAAGAGACCCAGTACTTC
14	TRBV7-9	NA	once	TRBJ1-2	CACSLGAGIYGYTF	TGTGCCTGCAGCTTAGGCGCAGGAATCTATGGCTACACCTTC
17	TRBV7-2	NA	NA	TRBJ2-5	CASSLVVGRQTRKTQYF	TGTGCCAGCAGCTTAGTCGTCGGCCGGCAAACCCGGAAGACCCAGTACTTC
16	TRBV2	TRBD2	NA	TRBJ2-3	CASSVRLAATGDTQYF	TGTGCCAGCAGTGTAAGGCTAGCGGCCACGGGAGATACGCAGTATTTT
13	TRBV3-1	NA	NA	TRBJ2-1	CASSRSLGGEQFF	TGTGCCAGCAGCCGAAGTCTAGGGGGTGAGCAGTTCTTC
15	TRBV15	NA	NA	TRBJ2-3	CATSDTTGGTDTQYF	TGTGCCACCAGCGATACGACGGGGGGCACAGATACGCAGTATTTT
16	TRBV29-1	NA	few	TRBJ2-6	CSVEEATGSGANVLTF	TGCAGCGTTGAAGAAGCCACAGGCTCTGGGGCCAACGTCCTGACTTTC
16	TRBV20-1	TRBD2	NA	TRBJ2-5	CSAPVLDLAGVETQYF	TGCAGTGCTCCCGTTCTCGATCTAGCGGGAGTAGAGACCCAGTACTTC
16	TRBV7-2	NA	few	TRBJ2-3	CASSLAPLSGLDTQYF	TGTGCCAGCAGCTTAGCGCCTCTGTCTGGGTTGGATACGCAGTATTTT
15	TRBV20-1	NA	few	TRBJ1-6	CSAANDGTSGSPLHF	TGCAGTGCCGCAAACGACGGGACATCGGGTTCACCCCTCCACTTT
16	TRBV6-4	NA	many	TRBJ2-3	CASSDAPGPSTDTQYF	TGTGCCAGCAGTGACGCTCCGGGACCCAGCACAGATACGCAGTATTTT
16	TRBV4-3	NA	NA	TRBJ2-3	CASSLGDEGGTDTQYF	TGCGCCAGCAGCCTAGGGGACGAAGGGGGTACAGATACGCAGTATTTT
11	TRBV29-1	NA	NA	TRBJ2-7	CSVLSDYEQYF	TGCAGCGTCCTGTCCGACTACGAGCAGTACTTC
16	TRBV29-1	TRBD1	NA	TRBJ2-6	CSVAGTGGLWANVLTF	TGCAGCGTAGCCGGGACAGGGGGCTTATGGGCCAACGTCCTGACTTTC
15	TRBV7-9	TRBD1	NA	TRBJ2-7	CASSLTEQGAHEQYF	TGTGCCAGCAGCTTAACGGAACAGGGGGCGCACGAGCAGTACTTC
13	TRBV11-2	NA	once	TRBJ2-3	CASSFINTDTQYF	TGTGCCAGCAGCTTTATTAACACAGATACGCAGTATTTT
16	TRBV27	TRBD2	NA	TRBJ2-7	CASSSPSGLGMDEQYF	TGTGCCAGCAGTTCTCCCTCCGGACTAGGGATGGACGAGCAGTACTTC
14	TRBV20-1	TRBD2	NA	TRBJ2-7	CSARVPAGVTEQYF	TGCAGTGCTAGAGTCCCAGCGGGAGTAACCGAGCAGTACTTC
15	TRBV5-1	NA	NA	TRBJ2-1	CASSQGAGGYNEQFF	TGCGCCAGCAGTCAGGGGGCGGGGGGCTACAATGAGCAGTTCTTC
15	TRBV7-9	TRBD1	NA	TRBJ2-5	CASCWTGGLEETQYF	TGTGCCAGCTGCTGGACAGGGGGCTTGGAAGAGACCCAGTACTTC
16	TRBV7-2	NA	NA	TRBJ2-1	CASSLSGRGIDNEQFF	TGTGCCAGCAGCTTAAGTGGCCGGGGAATCGACAATGAGCAGTTCTTC
16	TRBV27	TRBD2	NA	TRBJ2-2	CASSASGTSKTGELFF	TGTGCCAGCAGTGCCTCCGGGACTAGCAAAACCGGGGAGCTGTTTTTT
15	TRBV3-1	NA	once	TRBJ2-7	CASSLLLGHFYEQYF	TGCGCCAGCAGCCTACTCCTGGGACACTTCTACGAGCAGTACTTC
15	TRBV7-2	NA	NA	TRBJ2-1	CASSRREHSYNEQFF	TGTGCCAGCAGCCGTAGAGAGCACTCTTACAATGAGCAGTTCTTC
12	TRBV5-1	NA	many	TRBJ2-7	CASSGEAYEQYF	TGCGCCAGCAGCGGGGAGGCTTACGAGCAGTACTTC
15	TRBV7-2	NA	many	TRBJ2-1	CASSFDGGPYNEQFF	TGTGCCAGCAGCTTTGACGGTGGCCCCTACAATGAGCAGTTCTTC
13	TRBV7-2	TRBD1	few	TRBJ1-2	CASSSGTEHGYTF	TGTGCCAGCAGCTCCGGGACAGAGCATGGCTACACCTTC
13	TRBV29-1	NA	NA	TRBJ2-3	CSVEGPRTDTQYF	TGCAGCGTTGAAGGCCCGAGAACAGATACGCAGTATTTT
15	TRBV28	NA	NA	TRBJ1-2	CASSTIGEVNYGYTF	TGTGCCAGCAGTACGATCGGGGAGGTTAACTATGGCTACACCTTC
15	TRBV14	TRBD2	NA	TRBJ2-3	CASSQDWTSGSTQYF	TGTGCCAGCAGCCAAGACTGGACTAGCGGGAGCACGCAGTATTTT
14	TRBV5-1	NA	few	TRBJ2-5	CASSLEGGLETQYF	TGCGCCAGCAGCTTGGAAGGTGGCTTGGAGACCCAGTACTTC
16	TRBV10-3	NA	NA	TRBJ1-4	CAISESHDGGGEKLFF	TGTGCCATCAGTGAGTCCCATGATGGGGGAGGAGAAAAACTGTTTTTT
14	TRBV20-1	TRBD2	NA	TRBJ2-5	CSAKRLAPQGEQYF	TGCAGTGCTAAGAGACTAGCGCCCCAGGGTGAGCAGTACTTC
16	TRBV6-2/TRBV6-3	NA	few	TRBJ1-1	CASSRPSRGVNTEAFF	TGTGCCAGCAGCCGGCCGTCCCGGGGTGTGAACACTGAAGCTTTCTTT
17	TRBV28	NA	NA	TRBJ1-6	CASKPDKSWGGNSPLHF	TGTGCCAGCAAGCCGGACAAGTCTTGGGGGGGTAATTCACCCCTCCACTTT